Reported below is one TCR beta chain. Its target is unknown. V was trimmed by 2 bases and J by 0 bases, leaving 8 bases between them. The CDR3 runs to 15 residues. CDR1 is MNHEY and CDR2 is SVGEGT in the germline V gene. The sample is drawn from a study of T cells after yellow fever vaccination. They built TCR cDNA with 5'RACE template switching, a step that put in a universal primer site and UMIs. TCRdb called the 5' RACE reads again in MiXCR, with one record for every CDR3 protein. The table lists 450,000 to 650,000 distinct CDR3 sequences, about 13% of them singletons, with around an eighth in the top ten. Study findings and constraints: Among all clonotypes, a small share was observed in both CD4 and CD8 compartments. Weaker, the secondary response had a peak occurring faster, on day 5 versus 15.

The specimen comprised PBMCs, sampled on the day of the yellow fever booster vaccination. The TCR sequence derives from a man under 40 who received the YFV17D yellow fever vaccine. The chain carries TRBV6-2 or TRBV6-3 and TRBJ2-4; weak D call: TRBD2 (5 bases). The CDR3 bases are TGTGCCAGCAGTTACGGGAGACTAGCCAAAAACATTCAGTACTTC. Translation: CASSYGRLAKNIQYF.